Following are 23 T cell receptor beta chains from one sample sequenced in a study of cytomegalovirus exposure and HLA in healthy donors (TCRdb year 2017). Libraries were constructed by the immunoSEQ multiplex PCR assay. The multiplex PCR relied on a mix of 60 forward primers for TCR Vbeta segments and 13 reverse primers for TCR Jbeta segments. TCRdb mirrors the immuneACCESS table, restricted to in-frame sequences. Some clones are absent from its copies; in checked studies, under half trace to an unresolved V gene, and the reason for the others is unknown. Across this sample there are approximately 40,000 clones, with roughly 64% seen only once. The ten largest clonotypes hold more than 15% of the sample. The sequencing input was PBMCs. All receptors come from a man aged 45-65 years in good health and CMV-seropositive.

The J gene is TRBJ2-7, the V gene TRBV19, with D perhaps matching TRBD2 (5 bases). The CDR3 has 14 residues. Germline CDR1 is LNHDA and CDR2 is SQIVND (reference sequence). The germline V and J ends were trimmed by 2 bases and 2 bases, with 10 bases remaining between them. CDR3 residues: CASSIRGSPYEQYF. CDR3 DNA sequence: TGTGCCAGTAGTATACGGGGATCTCCCTACGAGCAGTACTTC.

The CDR3 here is CASSLGENTEAFF. CDR3 coding DNA: TGTGCCAGCTCACTCGGGGAAAACACTGAAGCTTTCTTT. The V call is TRBV18, the J call TRBJ1-1; no clear D gene. This CDR3 region has 13 residues. Germline assignment: CDR1 KGHSH and CDR2 LQKENI. Trimming left V 4 bases short and J 2 bases short, with 8 bases between.

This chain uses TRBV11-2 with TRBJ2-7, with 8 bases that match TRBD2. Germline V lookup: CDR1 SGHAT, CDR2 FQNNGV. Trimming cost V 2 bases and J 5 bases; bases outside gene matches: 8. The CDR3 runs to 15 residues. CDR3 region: CASSLSGTSSHEQYF. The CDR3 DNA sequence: TGTGCCAGCAGCTTATCGGGGACTAGTAGCCACGAGCAGTACTTC.

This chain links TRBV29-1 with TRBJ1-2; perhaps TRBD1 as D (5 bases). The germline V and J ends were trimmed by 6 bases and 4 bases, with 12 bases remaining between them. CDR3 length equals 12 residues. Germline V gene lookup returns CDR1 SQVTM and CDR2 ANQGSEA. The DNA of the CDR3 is TGCAGCGTGATCGAAAGGGGCTATGGCTACACCTTC. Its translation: CSVIERGYGYTF. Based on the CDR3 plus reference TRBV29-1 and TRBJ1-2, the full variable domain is SAVISQKPSRDICQRGTSLTIQCQVDSQVTMMFWYRQQPGQSLTLIATANQGSEATYESGFVIDKFPISRPNLTFSTLTVSNMSPEDSSIYLCSVIERGYGYTFGSGTRLTVV.

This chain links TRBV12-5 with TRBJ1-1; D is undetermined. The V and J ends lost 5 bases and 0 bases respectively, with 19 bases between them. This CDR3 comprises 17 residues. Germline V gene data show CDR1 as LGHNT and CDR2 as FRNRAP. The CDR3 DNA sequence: TGTGCTAGTGGTGCAACCGGGCGGGAGCGCATGAACACTGAAGCTTTCTTT. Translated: CASGATGRERMNTEAFF.

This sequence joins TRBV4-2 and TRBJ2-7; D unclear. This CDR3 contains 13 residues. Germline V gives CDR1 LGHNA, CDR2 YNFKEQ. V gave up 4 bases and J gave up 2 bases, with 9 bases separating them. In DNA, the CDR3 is TGTGCCAGCAGCCGAGACACGGCCTACGAGCAGTACTTC. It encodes CASSRDTAYEQYF.

The CDR3 loop reads CASSRQGSYEQYF. The CDR3 region has the DNA TGTGCCAGCAGCCGACAGGGATCCTACGAGCAGTACTTC. The V call is TRBV7-8, the J call TRBJ2-7; 7 bases line up with TRBD1. The V segment lost 5 bases and the J segment 1 base; nucleotides outside the gene matches: 2. Germline CDR1 is SGHVS and CDR2 is FQNEAQ. The CDR3 has 13 residues.

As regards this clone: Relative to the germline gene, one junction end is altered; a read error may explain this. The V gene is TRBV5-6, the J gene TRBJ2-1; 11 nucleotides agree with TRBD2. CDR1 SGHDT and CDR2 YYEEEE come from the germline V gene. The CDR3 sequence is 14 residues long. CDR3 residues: CASSLLASGGQELF. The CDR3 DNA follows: TGTGCCAGCAGCTTGTTGGCTAGCGGGGGGCAGGAACTCTTC.

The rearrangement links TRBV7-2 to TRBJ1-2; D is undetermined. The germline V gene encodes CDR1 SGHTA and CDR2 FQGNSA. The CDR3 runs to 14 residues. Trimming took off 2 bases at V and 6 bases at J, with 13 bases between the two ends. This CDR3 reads CASSLSTSGDGYTF. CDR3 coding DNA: TGTGCCAGCAGCTTATCTACATCCGGGGATGGCTACACCTTC.

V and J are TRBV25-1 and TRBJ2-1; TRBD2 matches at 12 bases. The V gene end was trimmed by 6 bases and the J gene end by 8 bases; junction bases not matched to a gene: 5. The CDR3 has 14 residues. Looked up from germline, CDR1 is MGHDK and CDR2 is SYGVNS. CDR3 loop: CASRTTSGGDEQFF. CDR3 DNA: TGTGCCAGCAGGACGACTAGCGGGGGTGATGAGCAGTTCTTC.

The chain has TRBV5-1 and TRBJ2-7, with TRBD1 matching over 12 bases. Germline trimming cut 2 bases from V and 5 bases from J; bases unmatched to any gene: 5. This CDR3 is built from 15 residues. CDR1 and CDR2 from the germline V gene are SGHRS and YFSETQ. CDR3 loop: CASSFEGQGANEQYF. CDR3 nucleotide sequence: TGCGCCAGCAGCTTTGAGGGACAGGGGGCGAACGAGCAGTACTTC.

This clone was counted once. The CDR3 region is CASSPAPGGHYGYTF. CDR3 coding DNA: TGTGCCAGCAGCCCCGCCCCAGGGGGTCACTATGGCTACACCTTC. The V call is TRBV6-5, the J call TRBJ1-2; 7 nucleotides line up with TRBD1. Per germline, CDR1 MNHEY and CDR2 SVGAGI. J gave up 3 bases and V 6 bases, and 10 bases lay outside the gene matches. This CDR3 contains 15 residues.

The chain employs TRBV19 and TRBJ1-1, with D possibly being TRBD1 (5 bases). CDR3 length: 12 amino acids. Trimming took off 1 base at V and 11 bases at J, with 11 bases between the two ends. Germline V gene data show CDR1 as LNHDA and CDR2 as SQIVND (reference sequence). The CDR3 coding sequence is TGTGCCAGTAGTATAGCCGGGGGTGGGGCTTTCTTT. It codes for CASSIAGGGAFF.

The CDR3, as DNA: TGTGCCAGCAGCTACGGGACAGGCTTACTCTCCAACGCCTACGAGCAGTACTTC. Translating it yields CASSYGTGLLSNAYEQYF. The chain couples TRBV13 to TRBJ2-7, with 8 positions matching TRBD1. V shed 4 bases and J 2 bases; nucleotides not matched to a gene: 16. The length of the CDR3 is 18 residues. Per the germline V gene, CDR1 is PRHDT and CDR2 is FYEKMQ (reference sequence).

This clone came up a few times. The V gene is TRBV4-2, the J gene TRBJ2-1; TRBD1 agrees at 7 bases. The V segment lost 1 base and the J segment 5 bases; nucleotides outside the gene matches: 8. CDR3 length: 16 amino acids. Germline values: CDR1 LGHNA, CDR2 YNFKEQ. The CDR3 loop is CASSQAGTATNNEQFF. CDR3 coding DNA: TGTGCCAGCAGCCAAGCCGGGACAGCTACCAACAATGAGCAGTTCTTC.

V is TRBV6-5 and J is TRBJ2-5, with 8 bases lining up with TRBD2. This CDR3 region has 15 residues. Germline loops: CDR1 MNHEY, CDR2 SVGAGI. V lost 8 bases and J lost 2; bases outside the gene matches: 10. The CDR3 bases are TGTGCCAGCTCGTGGCGGGGGGACACGCAAGAGACCCAGTACTTC. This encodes CASSWRGDTQETQYF.

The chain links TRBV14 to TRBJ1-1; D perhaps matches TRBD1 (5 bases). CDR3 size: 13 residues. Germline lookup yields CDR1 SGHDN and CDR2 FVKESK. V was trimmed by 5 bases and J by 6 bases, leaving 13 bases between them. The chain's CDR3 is CASSFSRDSEAFF. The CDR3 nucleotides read TGTGCCAGCAGCTTCTCTAGGGACTCTGAAGCTTTCTTT.

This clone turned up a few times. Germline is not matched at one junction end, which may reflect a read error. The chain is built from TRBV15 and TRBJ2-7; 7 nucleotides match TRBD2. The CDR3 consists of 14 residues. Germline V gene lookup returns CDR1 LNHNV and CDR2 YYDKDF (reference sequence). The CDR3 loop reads CATSRGGGSFEQYF. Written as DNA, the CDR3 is TGTGCCACCAGCAGAGGGGGGGGGTCCTTCGAGCAGTACTTC. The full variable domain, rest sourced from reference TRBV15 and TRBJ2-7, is DAMVIQNPRYQVTQFGKPVTLSCSQTLNHNVMYWYQQKSSQAPKLLFHYYDKDFNNEADTPDNFQSRRPNTSFCFLDIRSPGLGDTAMYLCATSRGGGSFEQYFGPGTRLTVT.

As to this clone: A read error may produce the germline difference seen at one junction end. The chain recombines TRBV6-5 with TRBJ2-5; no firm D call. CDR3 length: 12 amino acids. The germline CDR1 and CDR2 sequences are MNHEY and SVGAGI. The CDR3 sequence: CASSQNQETQYF. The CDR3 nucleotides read TGTGCCAGCAGCCAAAACCAGGAGACCCAGTACTTC.

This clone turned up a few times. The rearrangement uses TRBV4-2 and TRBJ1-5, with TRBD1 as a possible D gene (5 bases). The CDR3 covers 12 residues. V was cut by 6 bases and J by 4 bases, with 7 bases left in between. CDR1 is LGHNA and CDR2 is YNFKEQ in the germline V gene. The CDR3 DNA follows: TGTGCCAGCAGACAGGATAATCAGCCCCAGCATTTT. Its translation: CASRQDNQPQHF.

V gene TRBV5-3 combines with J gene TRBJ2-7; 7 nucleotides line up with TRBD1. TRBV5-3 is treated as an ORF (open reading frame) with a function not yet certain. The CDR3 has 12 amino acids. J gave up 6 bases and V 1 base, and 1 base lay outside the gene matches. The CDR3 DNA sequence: TGTGCCAGAAGCTTGCAGGGGGTCGAGCAGTACTTC. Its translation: CARSLQGVEQYF.

CDR3 in amino acids: CASSWELETQYF. The CDR3 coding sequence is TGTGCCAGCAGCTGGGAGCTGGAGACCCAGTACTTC. V usage is TRBV7-2 and J usage is TRBJ2-5, with TRBD2 as a possible D gene (5 bases). Trimming removed 4 bases from V and 5 bases from J, with 8 bases in between. The CDR3 loop spans 12 amino acids. Germline V gene data show CDR1 as SGHTA and CDR2 as FQGNSA.

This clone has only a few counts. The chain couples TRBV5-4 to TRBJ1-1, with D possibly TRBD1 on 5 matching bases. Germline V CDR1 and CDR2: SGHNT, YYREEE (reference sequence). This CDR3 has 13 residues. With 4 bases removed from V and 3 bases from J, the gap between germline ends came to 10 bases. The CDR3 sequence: CASSTDSHTEAFF. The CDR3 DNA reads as TGTGCCAGCAGCACAGACAGCCACACTGAAGCTTTCTTT.